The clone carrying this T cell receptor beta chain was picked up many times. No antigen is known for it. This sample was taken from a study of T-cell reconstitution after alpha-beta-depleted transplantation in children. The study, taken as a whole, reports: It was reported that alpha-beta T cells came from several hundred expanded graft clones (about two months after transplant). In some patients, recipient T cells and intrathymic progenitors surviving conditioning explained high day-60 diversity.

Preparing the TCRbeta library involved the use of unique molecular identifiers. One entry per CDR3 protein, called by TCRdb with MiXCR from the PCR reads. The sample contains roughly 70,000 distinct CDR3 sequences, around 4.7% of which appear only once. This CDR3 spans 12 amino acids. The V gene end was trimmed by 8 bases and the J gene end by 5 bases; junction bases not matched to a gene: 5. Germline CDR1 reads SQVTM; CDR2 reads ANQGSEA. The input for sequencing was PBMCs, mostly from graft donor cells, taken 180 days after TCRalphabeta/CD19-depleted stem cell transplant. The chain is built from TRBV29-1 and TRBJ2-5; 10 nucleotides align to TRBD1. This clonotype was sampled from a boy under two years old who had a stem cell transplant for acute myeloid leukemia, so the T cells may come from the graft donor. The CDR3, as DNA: TGCAGCACCGGGACAGGGGTGGAGACCCAGTACTTC. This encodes CSTGTGVETQYF. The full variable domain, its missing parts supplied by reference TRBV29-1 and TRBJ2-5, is SAVISQKPSRDICQRGTSLTIQCQVDSQVTMMFWYRQQPGQSLTLIATANQGSEATYESGFVIDKFPISRPNLTFSTLTVSNMSPEDSSIYLCSTGTGVETQYFGPGTRLLVL.